The clone carrying this T cell receptor (beta chain) occurred a few times. The data belong to a study of T cell changes during pregnancy in multiple sclerosis. Profiled with immunoSEQ multiplex PCR; TCRdb holds only in-frame clones, not every one. The sample has about 40,000 clones; about 91% are singletons. The germline V gene encodes CDR1 GTSNPN and CDR2 SVGIG (reference sequence). V lost 0 bases to trimming and J lost 10 bases; unmatched junction nucleotides: 12. This CDR3 has 15 residues. The sequences come from CD4+ T cells from peripheral blood mononuclear cells, collected in the third trimester of pregnancy. The clonotype was recovered from a female donor in good health, enrolled as a control in a pregnancy study. This chain joins TRBV30 and TRBJ1-1, with 9 bases matching TRBD1. The CDR3 region is CAWSVLGQGNRGAFF. The CDR3 DNA reads as TGTGCCTGGAGTGTCTTGGGACAGGGAAACAGGGGAGCTTTCTTT.